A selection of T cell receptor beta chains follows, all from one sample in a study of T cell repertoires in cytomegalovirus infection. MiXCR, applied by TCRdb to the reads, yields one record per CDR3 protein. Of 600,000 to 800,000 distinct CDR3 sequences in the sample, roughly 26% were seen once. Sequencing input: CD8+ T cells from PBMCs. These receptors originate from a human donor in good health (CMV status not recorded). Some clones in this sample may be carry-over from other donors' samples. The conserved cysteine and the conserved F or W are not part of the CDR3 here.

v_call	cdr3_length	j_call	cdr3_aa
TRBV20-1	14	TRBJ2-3	SASPKQGAMTDTQY
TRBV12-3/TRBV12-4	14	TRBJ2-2	ASSFMGPLNTGELF
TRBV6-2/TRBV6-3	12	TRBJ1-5	ASNSGREDQPQH
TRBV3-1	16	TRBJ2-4	ASSQDGLGFFPKNIQY
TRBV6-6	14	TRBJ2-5	ASSSTSGGSQETQY
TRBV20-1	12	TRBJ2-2	SAEKDLNTGELF
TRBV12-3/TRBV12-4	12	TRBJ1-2	ASSLAPGKNGYT
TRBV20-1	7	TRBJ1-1	SAILGGF
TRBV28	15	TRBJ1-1	ASSLPRTTSGNTEAF
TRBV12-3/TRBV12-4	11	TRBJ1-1	ASTLGTGEGAF
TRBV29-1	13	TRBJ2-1	SVEGWRGGGNEQF
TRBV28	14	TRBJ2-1	ASSFVTAGDFNEQF
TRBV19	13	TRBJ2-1	ASSIYRGSYNEQF
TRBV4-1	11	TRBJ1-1	ASSQGGSRLAF
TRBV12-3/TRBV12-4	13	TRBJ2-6	TSSLRVYGVNVLT
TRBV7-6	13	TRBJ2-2	ASSDRGSSTGELF
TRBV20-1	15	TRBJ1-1	SAVLRDRGLWNTEAF
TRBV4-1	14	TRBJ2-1	ASSQDWGPPYNEQF
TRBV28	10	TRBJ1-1	ASSLQGREAF
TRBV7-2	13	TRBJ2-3	ASISRGSSTDTQY
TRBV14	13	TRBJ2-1	ASSQDGRAGNEQF
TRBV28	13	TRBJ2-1	ASSPGQVIYNEQF
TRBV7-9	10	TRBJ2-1	ASSLLRGEQF
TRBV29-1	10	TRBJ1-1	SVWTLNTEAF
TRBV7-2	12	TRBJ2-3	ASSLPGHTDTQY
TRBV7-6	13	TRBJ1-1	ASSPEDRPNTEAF
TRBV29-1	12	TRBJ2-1	SVPWTGARSEQF
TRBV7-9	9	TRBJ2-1	ASSPGSKQF
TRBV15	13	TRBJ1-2	ATSRVNTETEGYT
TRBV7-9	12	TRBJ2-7	ASRGGSSTYEQY
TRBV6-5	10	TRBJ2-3	ASSQGRDTQY
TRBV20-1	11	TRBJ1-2	SAHGQGAFGYT
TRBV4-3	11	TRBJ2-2	ASSQAHGGELF
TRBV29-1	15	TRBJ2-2	SVPARSALGVAGELF
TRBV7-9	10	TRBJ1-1	AKDRWDTEAF
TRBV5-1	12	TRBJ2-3	ASSLAVSKDTQY
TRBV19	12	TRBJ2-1	ASTVYGDYNEQF
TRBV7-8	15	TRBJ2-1	TSSPPGSGGAYNEQF
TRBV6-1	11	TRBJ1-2	ALAGGKSYGYT
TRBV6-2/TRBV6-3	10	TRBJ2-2	ASSSLGGELF